This T cell receptor (beta chain) was captured by sequencing in a study of graft-versus-host responses after intestinal transplantation. About the research overall: Recipients had multivisceral, liver-intestinal, or isolated intestinal transplants. Anti-thymocyte globulin was used for induction in all recipients, who then took tacrolimus and steroids for roughly 3 years.

With respect to this clone: As yet, its antigen is unknown.

The germline V gene encodes CDR1 MNHEY and CDR2 SVGAGI. This CDR3 is 15 amino acids long. Trimming removed 2 bases from V and 7 bases from J; junction bases left unmatched: 5. General study points: Recipient marrow contained GvH clones, some of which appeared first in ileum or blood. Peak GvH clone levels in circulation were associated with early post-transplant HvG declines.

The table came from immunoSEQ multiplex PCR; TCRdb's copy has only in-frame clones and leaves some out. The data show 35,000 to 40,000 clones, approximately 96% seen once. This chain links TRBV6-5 with TRBJ1-6; 7 nucleotides line up with TRBD1. The sequence came from a human patient who received an intestinal transplant, so some T cells may come from the graft donor. The specimen comprised PBMCs, sampled 16 days after intestinal transplant. CDR3 sequence: CASSYGVRGNSPLHF. In nucleotides, the CDR3 is TGTGCCAGCAGTTACGGGGTCAGGGGGAATTCACCCCTCCACTTT.